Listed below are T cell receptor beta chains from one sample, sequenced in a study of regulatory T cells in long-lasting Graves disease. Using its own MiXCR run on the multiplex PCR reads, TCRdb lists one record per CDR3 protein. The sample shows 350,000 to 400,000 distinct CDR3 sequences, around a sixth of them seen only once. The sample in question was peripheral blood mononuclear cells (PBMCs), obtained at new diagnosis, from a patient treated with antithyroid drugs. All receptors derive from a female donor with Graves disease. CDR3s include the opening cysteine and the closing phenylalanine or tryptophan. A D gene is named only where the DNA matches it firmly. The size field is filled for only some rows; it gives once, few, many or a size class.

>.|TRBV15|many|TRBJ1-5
TGTGCCACGAGCTCAGACAGTGACCATCAGCCCCAGCATTTT
CATSSDSDHQPQHF
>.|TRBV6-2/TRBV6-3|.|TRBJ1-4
TGTGCCAGCAGTTACTCGATGGGGGAAAAACTGTTTTTT
CASSYSMGEKLFF
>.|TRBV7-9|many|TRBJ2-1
TGTGCCAGCAGCTTTTGGGACACGTCCTACAATGAGCAGTTCTTC
CASSFWDTSYNEQFF
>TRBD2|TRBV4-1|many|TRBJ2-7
TGCGCCAGCAGCCAAGATGGGGCGGCTAGCGGGGGCTACGAGCAGTACTTC
CASSQDGAASGGYEQYF
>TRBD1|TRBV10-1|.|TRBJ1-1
TGCGCCAGCAGCCCTTTGACAGGGCACACTGAAGCTTTCTTT
CASSPLTGHTEAFF
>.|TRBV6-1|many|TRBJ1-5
TGTGCCAGCAGGGGGCAAGTACGGGGGAATAGCAATCAGCCCCAGCATTTT
CASRGQVRGNSNQPQHF
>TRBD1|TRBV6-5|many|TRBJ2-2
TGTGCCAGCAGTTCGACACAGGGGACGAACACCGGGGAGCTGTTTTTT
CASSSTQGTNTGELFF
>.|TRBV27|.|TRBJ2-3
TGTGCCAGCAGCCCGACAGAAGGATTTACGCAGTATTTT
CASSPTEGFTQYF
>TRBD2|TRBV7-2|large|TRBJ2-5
TGTGCCAGCAGCTTAGGGACTAGCGGGAGGGCTAACCAGTACTTC
CASSLGTSGRANQYF
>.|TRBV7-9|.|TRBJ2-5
TGTGCCAGCAGCTTATTGGGGGCCCTCCAAGAGACCCAGTACTTC
CASSLLGALQETQYF
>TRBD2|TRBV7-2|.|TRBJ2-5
TGTGCCAGCAGCTTAGGGACTAGCGGGAGGGCCGTAGGAGAGACCCAGTACTTC
CASSLGTSGRAVGETQYF
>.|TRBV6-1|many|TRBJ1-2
TGTGCCAGCAGTCCGGCAGAGAACTATGGCTACACCTTC
CASSPAENYGYTF
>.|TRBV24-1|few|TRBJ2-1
TGTGCCACCAGTGATTATAAGGGAGAGCAGTTCTTC
CATSDYKGEQFF
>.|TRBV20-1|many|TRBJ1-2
TGCAGTGCTAGTCTAGCGGGGGGCCTGGGTGGCTACACCTTC
CSASLAGGLGGYTF
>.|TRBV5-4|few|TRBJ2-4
TGTGCCAGCAGCCCCTTCGGGGCCCGCGGGTATCCGGACTTC
CASSPFGARGYPDF
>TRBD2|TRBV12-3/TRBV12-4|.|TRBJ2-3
TGTGCCAGCAGCCGAAGGACTAGCGGGGGCACAGATACGCAGTATTTT
CASSRRTSGGTDTQYF
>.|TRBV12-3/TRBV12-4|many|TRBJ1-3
TGTGCCAGCAGTTCTCGGACAGAGCCTGGAAACACCATATATTTT
CASSSRTEPGNTIYF
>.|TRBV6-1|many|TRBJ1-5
TGTGCCAGCAGTGAATCTTATCGGGGCCAGCCCCAGCATTTT
CASSESYRGQPQHF
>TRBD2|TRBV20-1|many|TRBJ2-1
TGCAGTGCTAGAGATAGCGGGGGGGCCATCAATGAGCAGTTCTTC
CSARDSGGAINEQFF
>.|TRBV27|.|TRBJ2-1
TGTGCCAGCAGTTATTTTTCGGGGACTCCTGAGCAGTTCTTC
CASSYFSGTPEQFF
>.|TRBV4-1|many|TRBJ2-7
TGCGCCAGCAGCCAAACTACGGGGTTCGGATCCTACGAGCAGTACTTC
CASSQTTGFGSYEQYF
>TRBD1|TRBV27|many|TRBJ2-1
TGTGCCAGCAGTTTATCACAGGGGGCTTTGGAGCAGTTCTTC
CASSLSQGALEQFF
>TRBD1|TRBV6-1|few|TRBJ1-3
TGTGCCAGCAGTGGCTCCGAGACAGGGAACTCTGGAAACACCATATATTTT
CASSGSETGNSGNTIYF
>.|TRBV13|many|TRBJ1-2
TGTGCCAGCAGCTTACGGGTAGGGGGTGACTATGGCTACACCTTC
CASSLRVGGDYGYTF
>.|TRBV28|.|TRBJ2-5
TGTGCCAGCAGTGGACAGAGACCCGCATCAAGCCAGTACTTC
CASSGQRPASSQYF
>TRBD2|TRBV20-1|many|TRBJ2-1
TGCAGTGCTGACGGGAATGGGAAGCGGGGCAGCTCCTACAATGAGCAGTTCTTC
CSADGNGKRGSSYNEQFF
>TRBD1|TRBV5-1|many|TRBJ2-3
TGCGCCAGCAGCTTGCGCGGACAGGGATACACAGATACGCAGTATTTT
CASSLRGQGYTDTQYF
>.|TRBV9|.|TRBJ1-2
TGTGCCAGCAGCGAAGGCGGGGCCTTC
CASSEGGAF
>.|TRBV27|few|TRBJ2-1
TGTGCCAGCAGTTTAGTAGGGTATGAGCAGTTCTTC
CASSLVGYEQFF
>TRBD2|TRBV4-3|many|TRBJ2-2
TGCGCCAGCAGCCGACTAGCGGGAGGCGGTACCGGGGAGCTGTTTTTT
CASSRLAGGGTGELFF
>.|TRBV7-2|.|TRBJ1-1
TGTGCCAGCAGCGTAGACACCTCGGGCACTGAAGCTTTCTTT
CASSVDTSGTEAFF
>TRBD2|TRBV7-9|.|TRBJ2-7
TGTGCCAGCAGCTTAGGCGGGAGGGCCTCCTACGAGCAGTACTTC
CASSLGGRASYEQYF
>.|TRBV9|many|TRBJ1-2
TGTGCCAGCAGCGTAGCTTTTACGGGGGTTAACTATGGCTACACCTTC
CASSVAFTGVNYGYTF
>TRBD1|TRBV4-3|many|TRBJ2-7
TGCGCCAGCAGCCGCACAGGGGGTTATAACGAGCAGTACTTC
CASSRTGGYNEQYF
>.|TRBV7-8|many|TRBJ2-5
TGTGCCAGCGGACTTATCAGGGAGACCCAGTACTTC
CASGLIRETQYF
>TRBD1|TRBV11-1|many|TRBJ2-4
TGTGCCAGCAGCACCAGGGGACAGGGTGCCAAAAACATTCAGTACTTC
CASSTRGQGAKNIQYF
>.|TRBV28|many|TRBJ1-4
TGTGCCAGCAGTTCCGGATACAAGGGGGAAAAACTGTTTTTT
CASSSGYKGEKLFF
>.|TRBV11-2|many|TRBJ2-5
TGTGCCAGCAGCTTAGTAAGGGGAAGAGAGACCCAGTACTTC
CASSLVRGRETQYF
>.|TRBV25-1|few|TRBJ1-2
TGTGCCAGCAGTGACGGTGGGGCTAACTATGGCTACACCTTC
CASSDGGANYGYTF
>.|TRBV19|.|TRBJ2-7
TGTGCCAGTAGTATGAGGTTCGGGGGCCAGGATTTCTACGAGCAGTACTTC
CASSMRFGGQDFYEQYF
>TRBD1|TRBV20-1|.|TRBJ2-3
TGCAGTGCTAGTGGGACAGGCCACACAGATACGCAGTATTTT
CSASGTGHTDTQYF
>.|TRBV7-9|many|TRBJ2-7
TGTGCCAGCAGCTTATTAAGCTTCGGAGGTAGGGCCGAGCAGTACTTC
CASSLLSFGGRAEQYF
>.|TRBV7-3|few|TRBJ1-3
TGTGCCAGCAGCTTACGGGACACCTCTGGAAACACCATATATTTT
CASSLRDTSGNTIYF
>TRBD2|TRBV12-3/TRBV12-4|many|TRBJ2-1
TGTGCCAGCAGTTTAATAGCGGGGGCCTCCTACAATGAGCAGTTCTTC
CASSLIAGASYNEQFF
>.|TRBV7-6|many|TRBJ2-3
TGTGCCAGCAGCAGTACTAGTCCCCTAACAGATACGCAGTATTTT
CASSSTSPLTDTQYF
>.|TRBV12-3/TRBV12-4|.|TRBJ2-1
TGTGCCAGCAGTTTAAGTTCGTCGGGCAATGAGCAGTTCTTC
CASSLSSSGNEQFF
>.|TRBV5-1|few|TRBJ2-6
TGCGCCAGCAGCTTGGCAACAGGTGGGGTCGACTTAATTTCTGGGGCCAACGTCCTGACTTTC
CASSLATGGVDLISGANVLTF
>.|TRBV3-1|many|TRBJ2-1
TGTGCCAGCAGCCAAGGACTCCCGGAGCAGTTCTTC
CASSQGLPEQFF
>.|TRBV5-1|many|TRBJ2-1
TGCGCCAGCAGAATTACAGGGACCCCCTACAATGAGCAGTTCTTC
CASRITGTPYNEQFF
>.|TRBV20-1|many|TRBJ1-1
TGCAGTGCTAGAATATACACTGAAGCTTTCTTT
CSARIYTEAFF
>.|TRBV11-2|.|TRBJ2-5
TGTGCCAGCAGCTTCTATCGCCAGGGGTCGGAGGAGACCCAGTACTTC
CASSFYRQGSEETQYF
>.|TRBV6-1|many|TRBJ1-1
TGTGCCAGCAGGAACAGTCCGAACACTGAAGCTTTCTTT
CASRNSPNTEAFF
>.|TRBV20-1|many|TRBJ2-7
TGCAGTGCTAGAGTTGAAGGGCGTTCCTACGAGCAGTACTTC
CSARVEGRSYEQYF
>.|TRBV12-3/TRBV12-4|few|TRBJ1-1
TGTGCCAGCAACCTGAACCCCGGGGACACTGAAGCTTTCTTT
CASNLNPGDTEAFF
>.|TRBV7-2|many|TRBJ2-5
TGTGCCAGCAGCTTAGCGGGCGCGGGATTCCAAGAGACCCAGTACTTC
CASSLAGAGFQETQYF
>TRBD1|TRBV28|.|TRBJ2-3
TGTGCCAGCAGTCCAACCGGGACAGGGTGGTGGAATACGCAGTATTTT
CASSPTGTGWWNTQYF